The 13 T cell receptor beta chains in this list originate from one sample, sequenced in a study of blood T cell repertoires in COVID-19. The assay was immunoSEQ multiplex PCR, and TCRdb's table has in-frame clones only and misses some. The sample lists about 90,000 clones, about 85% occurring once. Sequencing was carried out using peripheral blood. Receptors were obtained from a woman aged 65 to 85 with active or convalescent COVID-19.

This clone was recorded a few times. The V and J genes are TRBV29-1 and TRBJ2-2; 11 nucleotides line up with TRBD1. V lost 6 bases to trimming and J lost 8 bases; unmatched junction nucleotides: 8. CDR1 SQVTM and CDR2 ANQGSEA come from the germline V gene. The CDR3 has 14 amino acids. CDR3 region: CSVVTGTGGGELFF. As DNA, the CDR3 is TGCAGCGTCGTTACTGGGACAGGGGGAGGGGAGCTGTTTTTT.

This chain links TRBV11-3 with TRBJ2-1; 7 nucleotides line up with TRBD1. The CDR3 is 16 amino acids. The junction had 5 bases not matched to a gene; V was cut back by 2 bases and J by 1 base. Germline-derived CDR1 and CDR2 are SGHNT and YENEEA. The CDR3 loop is CASSLHSDRSYNEQFF. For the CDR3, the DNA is TGTGCCAGCAGCTTACACTCGGACAGGTCCTACAATGAGCAGTTCTTC. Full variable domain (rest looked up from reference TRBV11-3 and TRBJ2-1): EAGVVQSPRYKIIEKKQPVAFWCNPISGHNTLYWYLQNLGQGPELLIRYENEEAVDDSQLPKDRFSAERLKGVDSTLKIQPAELGDSAVYLCASSLHSDRSYNEQFFGPGTRLTVL.

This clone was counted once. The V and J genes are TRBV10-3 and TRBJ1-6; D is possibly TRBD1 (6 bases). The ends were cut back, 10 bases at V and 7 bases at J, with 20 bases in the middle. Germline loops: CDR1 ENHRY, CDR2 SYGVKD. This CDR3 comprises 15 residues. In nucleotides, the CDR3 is TGTGCCACCAATCCGGACGGGACACCAAATTCACCCCTCCACTTT. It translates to CATNPDGTPNSPLHF.

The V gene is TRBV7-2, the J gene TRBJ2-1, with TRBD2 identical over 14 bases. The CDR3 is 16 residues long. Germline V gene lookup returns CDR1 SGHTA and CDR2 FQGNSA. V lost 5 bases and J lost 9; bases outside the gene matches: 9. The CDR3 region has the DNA TGTGCCAGCAGCCCCCAGACTAGCGGGGGGGTGGGTGAGCAGTTCTTC. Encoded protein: CASSPQTSGGVGEQFF.

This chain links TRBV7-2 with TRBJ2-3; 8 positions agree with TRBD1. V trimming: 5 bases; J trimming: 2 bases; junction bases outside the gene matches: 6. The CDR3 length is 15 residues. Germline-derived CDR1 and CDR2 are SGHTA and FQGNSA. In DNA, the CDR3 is TGTGCCAGCAGCCTGAACAGGGGGGCCACAGATACGCAGTATTTT. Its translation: CASSLNRGATDTQYF.

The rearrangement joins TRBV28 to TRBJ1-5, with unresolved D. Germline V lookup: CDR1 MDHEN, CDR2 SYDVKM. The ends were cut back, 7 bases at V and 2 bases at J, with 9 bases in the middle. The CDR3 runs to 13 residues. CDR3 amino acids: CASMQRGNQPQHF. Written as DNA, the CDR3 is TGTGCCAGCATGCAGCGAGGCAATCAGCCCCAGCATTTT.

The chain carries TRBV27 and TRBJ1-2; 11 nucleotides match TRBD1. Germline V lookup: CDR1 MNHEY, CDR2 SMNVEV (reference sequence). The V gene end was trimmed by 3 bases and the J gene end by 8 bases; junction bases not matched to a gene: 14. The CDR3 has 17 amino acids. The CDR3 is CASSFLPPGQGAWGYTF. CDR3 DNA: TGTGCCAGCAGTTTCCTTCCCCCAGGACAGGGGGCGTGGGGCTACACCTTC.

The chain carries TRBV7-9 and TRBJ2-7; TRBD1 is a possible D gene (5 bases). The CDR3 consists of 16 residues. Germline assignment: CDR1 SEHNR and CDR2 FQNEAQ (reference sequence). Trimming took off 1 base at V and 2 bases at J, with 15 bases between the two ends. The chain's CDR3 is CASSLVAGLGTYEQYF. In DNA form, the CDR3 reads TGTGCCAGCAGCTTAGTGGCAGGGCTAGGGACCTACGAGCAGTACTTC.

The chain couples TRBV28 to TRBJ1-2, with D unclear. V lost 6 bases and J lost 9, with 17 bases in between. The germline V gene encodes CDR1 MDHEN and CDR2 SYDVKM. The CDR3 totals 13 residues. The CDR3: CASSERETGSYTF. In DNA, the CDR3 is TGTGCCAGCAGCGAAAGGGAGACGGGGAGCTACACCTTC.

CDR3 DNA sequence: TGCGCCAGCAGCCAAGAATATGCAACTAATGAAAAACTGTTTTTT. Residues: CASSQEYATNEKLFF. The chain links TRBV4-3 to TRBJ1-4; D uncertain. The CDR3 contains 15 residues. Trimming removed 0 bases at V and 0 bases at J, with 5 bases between. Germline lookup yields CDR1 LGHNA and CDR2 YSLEER.

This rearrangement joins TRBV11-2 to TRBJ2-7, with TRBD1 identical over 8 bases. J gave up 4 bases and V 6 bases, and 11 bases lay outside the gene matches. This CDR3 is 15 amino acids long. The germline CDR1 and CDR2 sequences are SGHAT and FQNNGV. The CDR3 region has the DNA TGTGCCAGCAGTACTCAGGGGGCAGGAGGATACGAGCAGTACTTC. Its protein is CASSTQGAGGYEQYF.

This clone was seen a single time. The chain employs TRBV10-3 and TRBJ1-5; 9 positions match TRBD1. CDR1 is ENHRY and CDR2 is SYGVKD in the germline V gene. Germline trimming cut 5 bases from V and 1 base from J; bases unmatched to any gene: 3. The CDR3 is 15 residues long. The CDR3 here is CAISRTGASNQPQHF. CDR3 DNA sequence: TGTGCCATCAGTCGGACAGGGGCCAGCAATCAGCCCCAGCATTTT.

The DNA of the CDR3 is TGTGCCAGTTACAGGGGGCTAGGCACTGAAGCTTTCTTT. Its protein is CASYRGLGTEAFF. This chain uses TRBV6-5 with TRBJ1-1; 9 bases fit TRBD1. The CDR3 contains 13 residues. With 9 bases clipped from V and 4 bases from J, the junction kept 6 bases outside the gene matches. Germline CDR1 reads MNHEY; CDR2 reads SVGAGI.